The TCR beta chain described here comes from a study of blood T cell repertoires in COVID-19. Background on the study: Spain, Italy and the United States supplied samples that represented acute and convalescent COVID-19. PBMCs, B-cell-depleted T cells, or T cells provided the cDNA or gDNA that made up the material.

The CDR3 spans 14 residues. V lost 6 bases to trimming and J lost 4 bases; unmatched junction nucleotides: 9. CDR1 MNHEY and CDR2 SVGAGI come from the germline V gene. Per the original data handling: Nucleated cell number was recorded as an estimate derived from reference gene primer amplification. Libraries were prepared by immunoSEQ multiplex PCR; TCRdb keeps only in-frame clonotypes and omits some of them. V and J calls plus clone size are reproduced from that table; the DNA served to infer D and trimming. The table records fewer than 400,000 clones, around 90% of them present only once. This chain uses TRBV6-5 with TRBJ2-7; 7 positions match TRBD1. The source material was peripheral blood. The sequence was collected from a human donor in a cohort sampled during active COVID-19. DNA for the CDR3: TGTGCCAGCAGCCCCTTAAGGGACAGTTACGAGCAGTACTTC. Translating it yields CASSPLRDSYEQYF.